This T cell receptor beta chain comes out of a study of cytomegalovirus exposure and HLA in healthy donors. V was clipped by 0 bases and J by 0 bases, with 8 bases between them. CDR3 length equals 16 residues. Germline-derived CDR1 and CDR2 are ENHRY and SYGVKD. The PCR employed 60 Vbeta primers together with 13 Jbeta primers. The data were produced by immunoSEQ multiplex PCR, yet TCRdb's version contains in-frame clones alone and is incomplete. The table has 95,000 to 150,000 clones, over 80% seen once; the top ten hold 2% to 2.5%. This sequence originates from a young man in good health and CMV-seronegative. Sequencing was done on a sample of PBMCs. The chain joins TRBV10-3 to TRBJ2-2; D not certain. DNA for the CDR3: TGTGCCATCAGTGAGTCGGCGGCACCGAACACCGGGGAGCTGTTTTTT. As protein: CAISESAAPNTGELFF.